The next 14 T cell receptor beta chains were all read from a single sample in a study of T cells in women clearing cervical HPV infection. Clones were sequenced by immunoSEQ multiplex PCR, and TCRdb holds only the in-frame ones, with some missing. The table lists about 46,000 clones. The sample consisted of blood buffy coat. The receptor source for this set is a woman between 18 and 75 years old with a cervical HPV16 infection that either progressed to CIN3+ or cleared (not recorded which).

Of note for this clone: The read comes to an end 3 residues before the CDR3 does, leaving the germline J gene to fill in the end. This chain connects TRBV29-1 to TRBJ2-3; 9 bases are a match to TRBD1. Germline CDR1 is SQVTM and CDR2 is ANQGSEA. The CDR3 sequence is 14 residues long. The CDR3 loop reads CSVTGQGREETQYF. Incomplete CDR3 DNA: TGCAGCGTGACGGGACAGGGTCGGGAGGAGACG.

Note on this clone: The CDR3 end is not reached by the read, which stops 3 residues before it; the germline J gene fills it in. This chain uses TRBV19 with TRBJ2-3; 8 bases are shared with TRBD1. CDR1 is LNHDA, CDR2 SQIVND, per germline (reference sequence). This CDR3 is 15 amino acids long. The CDR3 bases that were read are TGTGCCAGTAGTATAGAGGGACAGGCAAATCAGCCG. As protein: CASSIEGQANQP. The CDR3, in full, reads CASSIEGQANQPQYF.

Regarding this clone: At one end, the junction sequence differs from germline, possibly due to a read error. The read gets to within 3 residues of the CDR3 end, and the germline J gene fills in the rest. The sample holds other DNA sequences that translate to the same CDR3. The V and J genes are TRBV18 and TRBJ1-3, with TRBD1 matching 11 bases. The CDR3 consists of 15 residues. Per germline, CDR1 KGHSH and CDR2 LQKENI. CDR3 DNA, as far as it was read: TGTGCCAGCTCGGCGGACAGGGGGCTTGGAAACACT. Translating gives CASSADRGLGNT. The whole CDR3 protein is CASSADRGLGNTIYF.

On this clone itself: Coverage ceases 3 residues before the CDR3 finishes, and the germline J gene fills in the end. The genes are TRBV30 and TRBJ2-7; 11 bases are shared with TRBD2. Looked up from germline, CDR1 is GTSNPN and CDR2 is SVGIG (reference sequence). The junction had 5 bases not matched to a gene; V was cut back by 2 bases and J by 2 bases. The CDR3 has 15 amino acids. CDR3 in amino acids: CAWSPLAGGTYEQYF. CDR3 DNA (partial): TGTGCCTGGAGTCCCCTAGCGGGAGGTACCTACGAG.

A remark on this clone: From the germline J gene comes the end of the CDR3, since the read stops 3 residues before it. The V call is TRBV29-1, the J call TRBJ1-1; 9 bases match TRBD1. After removal of 7 bases from V and 7 bases from J, the junction contained 4 bases not matched to a gene. The germline gives CDR1 SQVTM, CDR2 ANQGSEA. The CDR3 extends over 11 amino acids. CDR3 sequence: CSAMGQGEAFF. The part of the CDR3 DNA that was read is TGCAGCGCTATGGGACAGGGTGAA.

To note about this clone: The read halts 3 residues ahead of the CDR3 end, with the missing end drawn from the germline J gene. The chain uses TRBV18 and TRBJ2-7, with D possibly TRBD2 on 5 matching bases. V was trimmed by 9 bases and J by 0 bases, leaving 18 bases between them. Germline assignment: CDR1 KGHSH and CDR2 LQKENI. The CDR3 runs to 15 residues. The DNA read from the CDR3 is TGTGCCAGTCGGTCGCGGGCGGGTAACTCCTACGAG. Translated: CASRSRAGNSYE. Given in full, the CDR3 is CASRSRAGNSYEQYF.

Remarks on this clone: The read stops 3 residues short of the end of the CDR3; the missing end is completed from the germline J gene. This chain uses TRBV7-3 with TRBJ1-2; 10 nucleotides align to TRBD1. This CDR3 is 16 amino acids long. Germline CDR1 is SGHTA and CDR2 is FQGTGA. The V and J ends lost 5 bases and 4 bases, in that order; junction bases with no gene match: 10. The CDR3 reads CASSPIPGQGTYGYTF. CDR3 bases read: TGTGCCAGCAGCCCGATTCCGGGACAGGGGACCTATGGC.

Details on this clone: Compared with germline, one end of the junction differs, possibly owing to a read error. The read stops 3 residues short of the end of the CDR3; the missing end is completed from the germline J gene. The sample carries other DNA sequences with the same CDR3. This chain joins TRBV7-9 and TRBJ1-3; TRBD1 matches at 7 bases. The CDR3 covers 15 residues. Per germline, CDR1 SEHNR and CDR2 FQNEAQ (reference sequence). The CDR3 protein is CASSLAGQRLDTIYF. The CDR3 DNA, read in part, is TGTGCCAGCAGCTTAGCGGGACAGCGACTGGACACG.

Note on this clone: The read finishes 3 residues shy of the CDR3 end, and the germline J gene is used to complete it. The chain is built from TRBV5-4 and TRBJ1-1; D is unresolved. Trimming stripped 0 bases from V and 0 bases from J, with 9 bases between. The CDR3 totals 15 residues. Germline V gene lookup returns CDR1 SGHNT and CDR2 YYREEE (reference sequence). The CDR3 DNA, read in part, is TGTGCCAGCAGCTTGGGAGGCAAGTTGAACACTGAA. Translated, it gives CASSLGGKLNTE. The full CDR3 protein reads CASSLGGKLNTEAFF.

In regard to this clone: The read is 3 residues too short to cover the CDR3 end, so that end is filled in from the germline J gene. The chain has TRBV5-1 and TRBJ1-2, with 8 bases fitting TRBD1. The CDR3 sequence is 15 residues long. V lost 4 bases to trimming and J lost 4 bases; unmatched junction nucleotides: 9. Germline lookup yields CDR1 SGHRS and CDR2 YFSETQ. The sequenced part of the CDR3 DNA is TGCGCCAGCAGCCCGGGACAGGACCAACTCTATGGC. As protein: CASSPGQDQLYG. The complete CDR3 protein is CASSPGQDQLYGYTF.

CDR3 DNA (partial): TGCGCCAGCAGCTTGGCCGGAGCTCAGGGGGCCTCACCA. Its protein is CASSLAGAQGASP. The whole CDR3 protein reads CASSLAGAQGASPLFF. The chain links TRBV5-1 to TRBJ1-4; TRBD1 matches 8 bases. The DNA ends 3 residues before the CDR3 does, and the rest of the CDR3 is filled in from the germline J gene. The CDR3 length is 16 residues. Germline-derived CDR1 and CDR2 are SGHRS and YFSETQ.

Regarding this clone: Coverage ceases 3 residues before the CDR3 finishes, and the germline J gene fills in the end. V is TRBV7-3 and J is TRBJ1-6; D is possibly TRBD1 (6 bases). V lost 5 bases to trimming and J lost 10 bases, with 12 bases between them. Per germline, CDR1 SGHTA and CDR2 FQGTGA. This CDR3 is built from 13 residues. CDR3 bases read: TGTGCCAGCAGCCGACAGGAAGGATCACCC. It codes for CASSRQEGSP. The CDR3 in full is CASSRQEGSPLHF.

A remark on this clone: Read sequence stops 3 residues before the CDR3 end, and the germline J gene provides the missing end. This rearrangement joins TRBV6-2 or TRBV6-3 to TRBJ2-7, with D possibly TRBD2 on 6 matching bases. This CDR3 spans 14 amino acids. V lost 7 bases and J 0 bases, leaving 13 bases between the germline ends. Germline loops: CDR1 MNHEY, CDR2 SVGEGT. The sequenced CDR3 bases are TGTGCCAGCACAGACTACGGGAGCTCCTACGAG. Its protein is CASTDYGSSYE. The whole CDR3 is CASTDYGSSYEQYF.

With regard to this clone: Coverage ceases 3 residues before the CDR3 finishes, and the germline J gene fills in the end. The chain combines TRBV19 with TRBJ2-1; TRBD2 might be the D (5 bases). CDR1 and CDR2 (germline): LNHDA, SQIVND (reference sequence). V was pared by 4 bases and J by 0 bases, with 7 bases between. The CDR3 is 14 amino acids. Incomplete CDR3 DNA: TGTGCCAGTAGTACGGGGAGCTCCTACAATGAG. This translates into CASSTGSSYNE. The full CDR3 protein is CASSTGSSYNEQFF. Supplemented by reference TRBV19 and TRBJ2-1, the full variable domain reads DGGITQSPKYLFRKEGQNVTLSCEQNLNHDAMYWYRQDPGQGLRLIYYSQIVNDFQKGDIAEGYSVSREKKESFPLTVTSAQKNPTAFYLCASSTGSSYNEQFFGPGTRLTVL.